Shown below are 22 T cell receptor beta chains from a single sample sequenced in a study of T cell responses to AZD1222 COVID-19 vaccine. Sequencing was performed with immunoSEQ multiplex PCR; in TCRdb, only in-frame clones are kept and a portion is missing. Seen here are approximately 210,000 clones, about 89% observed once, and the top ten hold around 3.7%. The sample here was peripheral blood, taken 28 days after the second AZD1222 dose. The receptors were gathered from an adult who received the AZD1222 COVID-19 vaccine.

The chain couples TRBV28 to TRBJ2-3, with 7 positions matching TRBD2. Germline CDR1 and CDR2: MDHEN and SYDVKM. The trim removed 5 bases at V and 8 bases at J, leaving 13 bases unmatched. The length of the CDR3 is 15 residues. The CDR3 loop is CASSPRASGAFTQYF. CDR3 nucleotide sequence: TGTGCCAGCAGTCCCCGGGCTAGCGGAGCTTTTACGCAGTATTTT.

This clone was seen only once. The rearrangement joins TRBV6-5 to TRBJ1-2, with D unresolved. The germline V gene has CDR1 MNHEY and CDR2 SVGAGI. Trimming left V 5 bases short and J 4 bases short, with 14 bases between. There are 14 residues in the CDR3. CDR3 bases: TGTGCCAGCAGTAACGCCCCCAACAGCTATGGCTACACCTTC. Translated, it gives CASSNAPNSYGYTF.

The J gene is TRBJ1-1, the V gene TRBV19; D might be TRBD1 (5 bases). Germline V gene lookup returns CDR1 LNHDA and CDR2 SQIVND (reference sequence). V lost 10 bases to trimming and J lost 4 bases, with 13 bases between them. The CDR3 loop spans 12 amino acids. The CDR3 coding sequence is TGTGCCACCGCTCAGGGCGGCACTGAAGCTTTCTTT. Its protein product is CATAQGGTEAFF.

The rearrangement joins TRBV12-3 or TRBV12-4 to TRBJ2-2, with no clear D. This CDR3 has 12 residues. Deletions cut 3 bases from V and 6 bases from J, with 5 bases between. The CDR3 DNA sequence: TGTGCCAGCAGTTTTGTTTCCGGGGAGCTGTTTTTT. Encoded protein: CASSFVSGELFF.

V is TRBV4-2 and J is TRBJ2-2, with TRBD2 identical over 9 bases. Trimming at V came to 0 bases and at J to 7 bases, leaving 3 bases not matched to a gene. From germline, CDR1 is LGHNA and CDR2 YNFKEQ. This CDR3 contains 15 residues. The CDR3 coding sequence is TGTGCCAGCAGCCAAGATACAGCGGGAGGCGGGGAGCTGTTTTTT. This gives the protein CASSQDTAGGGELFF.

This chain links TRBV14 with TRBJ1-1, with a weak D call TRBD1 (6 bases). Germline V CDR1 and CDR2: SGHDN, FVKESK. This CDR3 region has 14 residues. Trimming left V 4 bases short and J 0 bases short, with 9 bases between. The CDR3 region has the DNA TGTGCCAGCAGCCGCTGGACAGTGAACACTGAAGCTTTCTTT. Translated, it gives CASSRWTVNTEAFF.

The J gene is TRBJ2-5, the V gene TRBV28; D assignment may be TRBD1 or TRBD2 (6 bases each). V lost 6 bases, J lost 5 bases, and 13 bases lay in between. Germline lookup yields CDR1 MDHEN and CDR2 SYDVKM. The CDR3 is 13 residues long. CDR3 nucleotide sequence: TGTGCCAGCAGCCGGGGGCGCCCCGAGACCCAGTACTTC. Protein product: CASSRGRPETQYF.

Comment on this clone: Sequence at one end of the junction differs from germline and may be a read error. CDR3 bases: TGTGCTAGCAGCCGGTTCGGGACAGAAGAGACCCAGTACTTC. Translation gives CASSRFGTEETQYF. The V call is TRBV7-7, the J call TRBJ2-5, with 7 positions matching TRBD1. Germline CDR1 is SSHAT and CDR2 is FNYEAQ (reference sequence). CDR3 size: 14 residues.

The V gene is TRBV6-5, the J gene TRBJ2-3, with 10 bases aligning to TRBD1. V shed 2 bases and J 2 bases; nucleotides not matched to a gene: 1. Germline V gene sequence: CDR1 MNHEY, CDR2 SVGAGI. This CDR3 region has 15 residues. The CDR3 spells CASSYGQGDTDTQYF. The CDR3, as DNA: TGTGCCAGCAGTTACGGACAGGGGGACACAGATACGCAGTATTTT.

The CDR3 here is CASSDGTSGTDTQYF. The CDR3 region has the DNA TGTGCCAGCAGTGACGGGACTAGCGGCACAGATACGCAGTATTTT. The chain combines TRBV6-4 with TRBJ2-3; 10 nucleotides agree with TRBD2. This CDR3 spans 15 amino acids. V lost 2 bases, J lost 1 base, and 0 bases stayed unmatched. Germline-derived CDR1 and CDR2 are MRHNA and SNTAGT.

This rearrangement joins TRBV25-1 to TRBJ1-1; unclear D gene. Trimming stripped 5 bases from V and 2 bases from J, with 15 bases between. The CDR3 is 15 residues long. Germline V gene lookup returns CDR1 MGHDK and CDR2 SYGVNS. The CDR3 loop is CASSRRTPRNTEAFF. The CDR3 coding sequence is TGTGCCAGCAGTCGCCGCACCCCAAGAAACACTGAAGCTTTCTTT.

The V call is TRBV28, the J call TRBJ1-6; TRBD1 might be the D (5 bases). This CDR3 has 15 residues. The germline V gene encodes CDR1 MDHEN and CDR2 SYDVKM. V dropped 4 bases and J dropped 7 bases, with 14 bases sitting between them. The CDR3 protein is CASSSPGGGNSPLHF. The CDR3 bases are TGTGCCAGCAGTTCGCCGGGGGGAGGCAATTCACCCCTCCACTTT.

The V gene is TRBV19, the J gene TRBJ1-1; TRBD1 is a possible D gene (6 bases). CDR1 and CDR2 (germline): LNHDA, SQIVND (reference sequence). This CDR3 is 15 amino acids long. The V and J ends lost 2 bases and 4 bases respectively, with 14 bases between them. The CDR3 coding sequence is TGTGCCAGTAGTATATCAGCGGGACAAGCCACTGAAGCTTTCTTT. Translated, it gives CASSISAGQATEAFF.

The J gene is TRBJ2-3, the V gene TRBV5-1; no reliable D call. Germline CDR1 and CDR2: SGHRS and YFSETQ. The germline V and J ends were trimmed by 2 bases and 0 bases, with 10 bases remaining between them. CDR3 length: 15 residues. CDR3 sequence reads: CASSFLQSSTDTQYF. CDR3 coding DNA: TGCGCCAGCAGCTTTTTACAGTCTAGCACAGATACGCAGTATTTT.

This clone was seen more than once but under ten times. This chain uses TRBV7-9 with TRBJ2-6; D might be TRBD1 (6 bases). The germline gives CDR1 SEHNR, CDR2 FQNEAQ (reference sequence). Trimming shortened V by 4 bases and J by 0 bases, and 13 bases separated the two germline ends. This CDR3 comprises 17 residues. DNA of the CDR3: TGTGCCAGCAGCTCGACAGGCGCATACTCTGGGGCCAACGTCCTGACTTTC. Protein sequence: CASSSTGAYSGANVLTF.

The J gene is TRBJ2-7, the V gene TRBV15; 10 nucleotides match TRBD1. V shed 5 bases, J shed 3 bases, and the junction held 7 bases outside the gene matches. CDR3 length: 15 residues. CDR1 is LNHNV and CDR2 is YYDKDF in the germline V gene (reference sequence). As DNA, the CDR3 is TGTGCCACCAGCCCCCGCGACAGGGGGCTCTACGAGCAGTACTTC. This gives the protein CATSPRDRGLYEQYF.

The chain has TRBV25-1 and TRBJ1-2; D is possibly TRBD1 (5 bases). This CDR3 comprises 12 residues. Germline CDR1 and CDR2: MGHDK and SYGVNS. The ends were cut back, 7 bases at V and 6 bases at J, with 12 bases in the middle. DNA of the CDR3: TGTGCCAGCAAGGTAGCAGGGAATGGCTACACCTTC. This codes for CASKVAGNGYTF.

This sequence joins TRBV19 and TRBJ1-2; TRBD1 agrees at 7 bases. The CDR3 covers 17 residues. CDR1 and CDR2 from the germline V gene are LNHDA and SQIVND (reference sequence). With V trimmed by 1 base and J by 3 bases, 11 bases remained unmatched. For the CDR3, the DNA is TGTGCCAGTAGTATAGTCCTCAGCTTCAGGGGGGACTATGGCTACACCTTC. Its protein is CASSIVLSFRGDYGYTF.

This clone has just one count. This chain connects TRBV9 to TRBJ1-2; the D is unclear. Trimming removed 0 bases from V and 4 bases from J, with 10 bases in between. In germline, CDR1 is SGDLS, CDR2 YYNGEE. The length of the CDR3 is 14 residues. Written as DNA, the CDR3 is TGTGCCAGCAGCGTAGAAGGAATTAGCTATGGCTACACCTTC. It specifies CASSVEGISYGYTF.

The V gene is TRBV9, the J gene TRBJ1-2; D is possibly TRBD1 (6 bases). Germline values: CDR1 SGDLS, CDR2 YYNGEE. CDR3 size: 15 residues. Between the trimmed V and J ends, which lost 7 bases and 4 bases, there was a span of 20 bases. The CDR3 bases are TGTGCCAGCCCCGAAACCCCCCAGGGGTTCTATGGCTACACCTTC. As protein: CASPETPQGFYGYTF.

The V call is TRBV6-2 or TRBV6-3, the J call TRBJ2-4; possibly TRBD1 or TRBD2 for D (6 bases each). The V and J ends lost 0 bases and 6 bases respectively, with 18 bases between them. CDR3 length equals 17 residues. Germline CDR1 and CDR2: MNHEY and SVGEGT. The CDR3 sequence is CASSYSGRGRLGNIQYF. Written as DNA, the CDR3 is TGTGCCAGCAGTTACTCAGGCAGGGGAAGACTAGGAAACATTCAGTACTTC.

V usage is TRBV2 and J usage is TRBJ2-7; TRBD1 might be the D (6 bases). Germline CDR1 and CDR2: SNHLY and FYNNEI. The CDR3 is made up of 15 amino acids. With 6 bases removed from V and 3 bases from J, the gap between germline ends came to 18 bases. The CDR3 reads CASRGFGGGFYEQYF. For the CDR3, the DNA is TGTGCCAGCAGAGGGTTTGGGGGCGGGTTCTACGAGCAGTACTTC.